One sample yielded the 16 T cell receptor beta chains listed below, sequenced in a study of cytomegalovirus exposure and HLA in healthy donors. Here immunoSEQ multiplex PCR was the method, and the copy in TCRdb shows in-frame clones only, minus some. The sample has 89,000 or so clones, 93% seen once. The source material was PBMCs. All receptors derive from a woman aged 25 to 39 in good health and CMV-seropositive.

V is TRBV5-4 and J is TRBJ2-5; possible D gene TRBD2, 5 bases. The V end lost 4 bases, the J end lost 0 bases, and 10 bases lay between the germline ends. CDR3 length equals 14 residues. From germline, CDR1 is SGHNT and CDR2 YYREEE (reference sequence). As DNA, the CDR3 is TGTGCCAGCAGCCGTGACGGGGACCAAGAGACCCAGTACTTC. Translated, it gives CASSRDGDQETQYF.

V gene TRBV7-8 combines with J gene TRBJ1-3; D unclear. The CDR3 is 13 amino acids. Germline-derived CDR1 and CDR2 are SGHVS and FQNEAQ. Trimming took off 5 bases at V and 3 bases at J, with 8 bases between the two ends. CDR3 DNA: TGTGCCAGCAGCCTTTCAGTTGGAAACACCATATATTTT. Translating gives CASSLSVGNTIYF.

This chain uses TRBV7-9 with TRBJ2-3; tentatively, D is TRBD2 (6 bases). The germline CDR1 and CDR2 sequences are SEHNR and FQNEAQ (reference sequence). The CDR3 loop spans 16 amino acids. The V end lost 4 bases, the J end lost 2 bases, and 16 bases lay between the germline ends. The CDR3 bases are TGTGCCAGCAGCTCCCCGGGGGTAGGAGCCACAGATACGCAGTATTTT. Translated: CASSSPGVGATDTQYF.

The CDR3 protein is CASSAPLGLSNQPQHF. Written as DNA, the CDR3 is TGTGCCAGCAGTGCCCCCCTAGGACTTAGCAATCAGCCCCAGCATTTT. V and J are TRBV28 and TRBJ1-5; D gene ambiguous. The V end lost 5 bases, the J end lost 0 bases, and 14 bases lay between the germline ends. The CDR3 consists of 16 residues. Germline V gives CDR1 MDHEN, CDR2 SYDVKM.

This chain uses TRBV6-5 with TRBJ2-3; D may be TRBD1 (5 bases). The CDR3 runs to 14 residues. Germline V gene sequence: CDR1 MNHEY, CDR2 SVGAGI. V lost 7 bases and J 2 bases, leaving 13 bases between the germline ends. The CDR3 is CASTRTRYTDTQYF. As DNA, the CDR3 is TGTGCCAGCACCCGGACACGATACACAGATACGCAGTATTTT.

V and J are TRBV2 and TRBJ2-7; the match to TRBD2 covers 7 bases. Germline CDR1 SNHLY, CDR2 FYNNEI. J gave up 6 bases and V 4 bases, and 15 bases lay outside the gene matches. The CDR3 consists of 16 residues. CDR3 in DNA: TGTGCCAGCAGTGCTGGGATAATGGCAGCGGGGAGCGAGCAGTACTTC. It yields the protein CASSAGIMAAGSEQYF.

The rearrangement joins TRBV28 to TRBJ2-7; D not certain. This CDR3 comprises 16 residues. V lost 3 bases and J 2 bases, leaving 17 bases between the germline ends. CDR1 is MDHEN, CDR2 SYDVKM, per germline. As DNA, the CDR3 is TGTGCCAGCAGTTTCGCGGCAGCTAGACCCGCCTACGAGCAGTACTTC. This sequence encodes CASSFAAARPAYEQYF.

In the case of this clone: Other DNA sequences of this sample code for an identical CDR3. The chain is built from TRBV7-2 and TRBJ2-1, with D hard to call. This CDR3 contains 13 residues. Germline values: CDR1 SGHTA, CDR2 FQGNSA. V shed 5 bases and J shed 0 bases, with 5 bases lying between them. The CDR3 nucleotides read TGTGCCAGCAGCCTGAGCTCCTACAATGAGCAGTTCTTC. Translating gives CASSLSSYNEQFF.

The chain combines TRBV29-1 with TRBJ2-1; the D gene is possibly TRBD2 (5 bases). CDR1 and CDR2 from the germline V gene are SQVTM and ANQGSEA. V lost 4 bases, J lost 5 bases, and 12 bases lay in between. CDR3 length: 13 amino acids. The CDR3 spells CSVAGSTNNEQFF. For the CDR3, the DNA is TGCAGCGTTGCCGGATCGACTAACAATGAGCAGTTCTTC.

This chain links TRBV11-3 with TRBJ2-1, with D possibly matching TRBD1 (5 bases). Germline V gene data show CDR1 as SGHNT and CDR2 as YENEEA. The CDR3 covers 13 residues. Trimming removed 3 bases at V and 4 bases at J, with 7 bases between. The CDR3 loop is CASSFNRYNEQFF. The CDR3 coding sequence is TGTGCCAGCAGCTTTAACAGGTACAATGAGCAGTTCTTC.

The J gene is TRBJ1-1, the V gene TRBV27; 10 bases match TRBD1. The length of the CDR3 is 19 residues. V trimming: 6 bases; J trimming: 0 bases; junction bases outside the gene matches: 16. Germline CDR1 and CDR2: MNHEY and SMNVEV (reference sequence). CDR3 loop: CASRKTLGQGGKVNTEAFF. The CDR3, as DNA: TGTGCCAGCAGGAAGACCCTAGGACAGGGGGGAAAGGTGAACACTGAAGCTTTCTTT.

The chain couples TRBV9 to TRBJ2-7; 8 nucleotides match TRBD2. V shed 4 bases, J shed 2 bases, and the junction held 8 bases outside the gene matches. The CDR3 consists of 15 residues. The germline V gene has CDR1 SGDLS and CDR2 YYNGEE. The CDR3 DNA is TGTGCCAGCAGCCCGGGGGGGGGATCGGCCTACGAGCAGTACTTC. Protein sequence: CASSPGGGSAYEQYF.

The V and J genes are TRBV19 and TRBJ1-5; no clear D. V gave up 5 bases and J gave up 0 bases, with 8 bases separating them. Germline loops: CDR1 LNHDA, CDR2 SQIVND (reference sequence). The CDR3 totals 14 residues. The CDR3 reads CASSGLNSNQPQHF. In nucleotides, the CDR3 is TGTGCCAGTAGTGGGCTGAATAGCAATCAGCCCCAGCATTTT.

The genes are TRBV4-3 and TRBJ2-5; 8 bases line up with TRBD2. CDR1 and CDR2 (germline): LGHNA, YSLEER. This CDR3 is 16 amino acids long. J gave up 2 bases and V 0 bases, and 5 bases lay outside the gene matches. The CDR3, as DNA: TGCGCCAGCAGCCAAGATTGGACTAGCCGGCAAGAGACCCAGTACTTC. Translation gives CASSQDWTSRQETQYF.

The rearrangement joins TRBV11-2 to TRBJ2-2; a possible D gene is TRBD1 (7 bases). Germline CDR1 is SGHAT and CDR2 is FQNNGV. The CDR3 spans 15 residues. Trimming cost V 7 bases and J 5 bases, with 17 bases left between them. The CDR3 sequence: CASIRGTASTGELFF. CDR3 nucleotides: TGTGCCAGCATCCGGGGGACAGCCTCAACCGGGGAGCTGTTTTTT.

The chain is built from TRBV6-5 and TRBJ1-2; D is possibly TRBD1 (5 bases). The CDR3 is 13 amino acids. Trimming removed 6 bases from V and 7 bases from J, with 15 bases in between. CDR1 MNHEY and CDR2 SVGAGI come from the germline V gene. Here the CDR3 reads CASSPQGMGGYTF. As DNA, the CDR3 is TGTGCCAGCAGCCCCCAGGGTATGGGTGGCTACACCTTC.